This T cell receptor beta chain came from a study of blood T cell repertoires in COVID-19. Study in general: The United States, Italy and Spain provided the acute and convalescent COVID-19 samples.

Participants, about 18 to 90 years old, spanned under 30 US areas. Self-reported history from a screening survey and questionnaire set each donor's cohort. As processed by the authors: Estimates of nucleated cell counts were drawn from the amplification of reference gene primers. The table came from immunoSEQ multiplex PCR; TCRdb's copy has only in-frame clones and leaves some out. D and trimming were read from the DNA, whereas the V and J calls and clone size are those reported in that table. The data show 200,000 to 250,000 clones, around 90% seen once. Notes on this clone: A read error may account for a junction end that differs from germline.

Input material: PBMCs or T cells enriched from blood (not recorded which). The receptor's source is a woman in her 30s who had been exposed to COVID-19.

For the CDR3, the DNA is TGTGCCAGCAGCTTGGGGGTAACGGGACTAGCGGGAGGAGCCTCCAACTTC. Translation gives CASSLGVTGLAGGASNF. V is TRBV5-5 and J is TRBJ2-5; 15 bases map to TRBD2. This CDR3 has 17 amino acids. Germline values: CDR1 SGHKS, CDR2 YYEKEE (reference sequence).